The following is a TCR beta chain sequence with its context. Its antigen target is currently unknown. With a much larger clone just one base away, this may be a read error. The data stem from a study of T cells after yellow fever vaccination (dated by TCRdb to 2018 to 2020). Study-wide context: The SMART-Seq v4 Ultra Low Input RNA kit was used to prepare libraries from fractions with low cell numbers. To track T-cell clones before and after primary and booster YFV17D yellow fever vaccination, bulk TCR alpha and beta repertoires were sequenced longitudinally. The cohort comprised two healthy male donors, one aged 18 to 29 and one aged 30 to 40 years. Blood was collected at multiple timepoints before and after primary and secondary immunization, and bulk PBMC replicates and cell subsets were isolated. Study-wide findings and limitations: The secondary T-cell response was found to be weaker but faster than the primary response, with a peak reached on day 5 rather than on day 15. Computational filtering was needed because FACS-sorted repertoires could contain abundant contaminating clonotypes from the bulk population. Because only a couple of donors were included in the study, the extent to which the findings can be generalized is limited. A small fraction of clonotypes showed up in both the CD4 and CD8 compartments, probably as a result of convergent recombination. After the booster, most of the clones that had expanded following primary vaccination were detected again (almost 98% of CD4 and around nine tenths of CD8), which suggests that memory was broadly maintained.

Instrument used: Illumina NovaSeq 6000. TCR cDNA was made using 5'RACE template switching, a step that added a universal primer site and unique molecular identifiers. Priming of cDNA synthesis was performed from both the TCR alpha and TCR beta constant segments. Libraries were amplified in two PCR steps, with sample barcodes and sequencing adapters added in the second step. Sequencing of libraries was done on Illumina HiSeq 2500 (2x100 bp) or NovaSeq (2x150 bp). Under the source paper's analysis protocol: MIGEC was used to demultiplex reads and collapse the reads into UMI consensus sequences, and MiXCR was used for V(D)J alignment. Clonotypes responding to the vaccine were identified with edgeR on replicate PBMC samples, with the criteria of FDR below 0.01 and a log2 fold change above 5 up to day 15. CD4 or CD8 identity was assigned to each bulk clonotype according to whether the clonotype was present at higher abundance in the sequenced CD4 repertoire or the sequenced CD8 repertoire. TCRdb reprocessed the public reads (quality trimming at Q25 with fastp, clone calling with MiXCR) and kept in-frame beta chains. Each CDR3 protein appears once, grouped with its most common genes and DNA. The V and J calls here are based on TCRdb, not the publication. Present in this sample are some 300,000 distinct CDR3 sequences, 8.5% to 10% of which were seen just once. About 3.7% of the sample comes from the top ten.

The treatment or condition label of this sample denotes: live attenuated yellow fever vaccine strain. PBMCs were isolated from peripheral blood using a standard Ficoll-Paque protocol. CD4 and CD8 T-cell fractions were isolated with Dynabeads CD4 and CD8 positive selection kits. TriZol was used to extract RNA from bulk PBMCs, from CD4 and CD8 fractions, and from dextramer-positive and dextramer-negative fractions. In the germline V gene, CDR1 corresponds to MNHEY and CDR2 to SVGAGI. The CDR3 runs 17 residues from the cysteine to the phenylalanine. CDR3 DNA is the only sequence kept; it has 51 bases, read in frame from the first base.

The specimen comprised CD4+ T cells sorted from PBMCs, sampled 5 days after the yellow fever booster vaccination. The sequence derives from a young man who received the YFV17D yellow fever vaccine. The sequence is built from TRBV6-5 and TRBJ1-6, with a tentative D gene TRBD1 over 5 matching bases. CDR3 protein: CASSYSKWAGSNSPIHF. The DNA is TGTGCCAGCAGTTACTCGAAGTGGGCAGGGAGTAATTCACCCATCCACTTT.